One and the same sample provided the 8 T cell receptor beta chains below, sequenced in a study of blood T cell repertoires in COVID-19. Sequenced by immunoSEQ multiplex PCR; TCRdb stores in-frame clones only, minus some. Of some 200,000 clones listed, 82% are singletons. Material: peripheral blood. These receptors all stem from a woman in her 70s with COVID-19, enrolled during active disease.

J is TRBJ2-2 and V is TRBV5-4; 11 positions agree with TRBD2. Germline V CDR1 and CDR2: SGHNT, YYREEE (reference sequence). V gave up 4 bases and J gave up 6 bases; unmatched junction bases: 5. CDR3 length equals 15 residues. CDR3 loop: CASSLAGGKAGELFF. The CDR3 coding sequence is TGTGCCAGCAGCCTAGCGGGAGGAAAGGCCGGGGAGCTGTTTTTT.

The chain recombines TRBV5-1 with TRBJ2-2, with a possible D match to TRBD2 (5 bases). The CDR3 is 16 amino acids. Per the germline V gene, CDR1 is SGHRS and CDR2 is YFSETQ. The germline V and J ends were trimmed by 0 bases and 2 bases, with 11 bases remaining between them. The CDR3 DNA reads TGCGCCAGCAGCTTGGTCGGTCGGGGAAACACCGGGGAGCTGTTTTTT. It codes for CASSLVGRGNTGELFF.

This chain connects TRBV2 to TRBJ2-1, with 7 bases matching TRBD1. Unmatched junction bases numbered 13, after V lost 2 bases and J lost 12 bases. In germline, CDR1 is SNHLY, CDR2 FYNNEI. The CDR3 is made up of 15 amino acids. CDR3 bases: TGTGCCAGCAGTGAAAATGTAGGGGGCACCTCAGGGCAGTTCTTC. This encodes CASSENVGGTSGQFF.

The V call is TRBV10-3, the J call TRBJ2-2, with D unresolved. V was cut by 3 bases and J by 3 bases, with 11 bases left in between. CDR1 is ENHRY, CDR2 SYGVKD, per germline. The CDR3 runs 15 residues. The CDR3 loop reads CAISDEASYTGELFF. CDR3 DNA: TGTGCCATCAGTGACGAAGCTTCGTACACCGGGGAGCTGTTTTTT.

This clone occurred a few times. The J gene is TRBJ1-3, the V gene TRBV5-4, with D hard to call. The V and J ends lost 0 bases and 0 bases respectively, with 10 bases between them. The CDR3 loop spans 16 amino acids. Germline CDR1 and CDR2: SGHNT and YYREEE (reference sequence). The CDR3 loop reads CASSLAGTISGNTIYF. CDR3 coding DNA: TGTGCCAGCAGCTTGGCCGGAACTATCTCTGGAAACACCATATATTTT.

This sequence joins TRBV4-2 and TRBJ1-4; D perhaps matches TRBD1 (5 bases). V was clipped by 4 bases and J by 5 bases, with 17 bases between them. The CDR3 consists of 16 residues. Per germline, CDR1 LGHNA and CDR2 YNFKEQ. This CDR3 reads CASSPKLRQLNEKLFF. CDR3 nucleotide sequence: TGTGCCAGCAGCCCAAAACTGAGACAGTTGAATGAAAAACTGTTTTTT.

V gene TRBV3-1 (or the pseudogene TRBV3-2) combines with J gene TRBJ1-2; no definite D call. Germline values: CDR1 LGHDT, CDR2 YNNKEL (reference sequence). This CDR3 is 13 amino acids long. V was shortened by 1 base and J by 8 bases, with 11 bases between the two germline ends. The CDR3 region has the DNA TGTGCCAGCAGCCAAGCCCCACACGAAGGCTACACCTTC. Its protein product is CASSQAPHEGYTF.

The chain has TRBV6-2 or TRBV6-3 and TRBJ2-3; 7 bases align to TRBD1. V gave up 2 bases and J gave up 4 bases; unmatched junction bases: 12. Germline loops: CDR1 MNHEY, CDR2 SVGEGT. The CDR3 spans 17 residues. The CDR3 reads CASSYGASSQGADTQYF. The CDR3 DNA is TGTGCCAGCAGTTACGGCGCGAGCTCTCAGGGGGCAGATACGCAGTATTTT.